Following are 18 T cell receptor beta chains from one sample sequenced in a study of cytomegalovirus exposure and HLA in healthy donors. PCR involved 60 Vbeta and 13 Jbeta primers. This table comes from immunoSEQ multiplex PCR, and its TCRdb copy is limited to in-frame clones, with some not included. The repertoire includes roughly 150,000 clones, roughly 85% of them detected once, and 0.55% to 0.8% sits in the top ten. Sequencing was done on a sample of PBMCs. The receptors come from a male donor in good health and CMV-seronegative.

This chain connects TRBV7-9 to TRBJ2-1; maybe TRBD1 (6 bases). The CDR3 is made up of 15 amino acids. The V end was cut by 5 bases, the J end by 4 bases, with 15 bases between. The germline V gene encodes CDR1 SEHNR and CDR2 FQNEAQ (reference sequence). CDR3 DNA: TGTGCCAGCAGCGGAATCAGGGGCTTGTACAATGAGCAGTTCTTC. It specifies CASSGIRGLYNEQFF.

The J gene is TRBJ2-5, the V gene TRBV2; 10 positions match TRBD2. Germline CDR1 SNHLY, CDR2 FYNNEI. This CDR3 contains 16 residues. V lost 1 base and J lost 5; bases outside the gene matches: 7. The CDR3 DNA reads as TGTGCCAGCAGTGAAGAGGTAGCGGGAGGTAGGGAGACCCAGTACTTC. This translates into CASSEEVAGGRETQYF.

This sequence joins TRBV5-8 and TRBJ1-4; a possible D gene is TRBD1 (5 bases). Trimming stripped 0 bases from V and 8 bases from J, with 17 bases between. The CDR3 has 16 residues. CDR1 and CDR2 from the germline V gene are SGHTS and YDEGEE. The CDR3 DNA follows: TGTGCCAGCAGCTTGGGACATACAGGAGTAGGAGAAAAACTGTTTTTT. Encoded protein: CASSLGHTGVGEKLFF.

This chain joins TRBV10-3 and TRBJ1-2, with a weak D call TRBD1 (6 bases). Germline CDR1 and CDR2: ENHRY and SYGVKD. The germline V and J ends were trimmed by 2 bases and 8 bases, with 12 bases remaining between them. The CDR3 is 13 residues long. CDR3 DNA: TGTGCCATCAGTGAGCCGCGGGGGCGCGGCTACACCTTC. This translates into CAISEPRGRGYTF.

Points on this clone: At one of its ends the junction is not consistent with the germline gene, which may arise from a read error. As DNA, the CDR3 is TGTTCCAGCAGCTTAGTTTTGATCGGGGGAGAGACCCAGTACTTC. It codes for CSSSLVLIGGETQYF. The chain uses TRBV7-9 and TRBJ2-5; tentatively, D is TRBD2 (6 bases). Germline assignment: CDR1 SEHNR and CDR2 FQNEAQ (reference sequence). The CDR3 has 15 residues. The full variable domain, completed using reference TRBV7-9 and TRBJ2-5, is DTGVSQNPRHKITKRGQNVTFRCDPISEHNRLYWYRQTLGQGPEFLTYFQNEAQLEKSRLLSDRFSAERPKGSFSTLEIQRTEQGDSAMYLCSSSLVLIGGETQYFGPGTRLLVL.

The chain has TRBV19 and TRBJ1-2; 7 bases match TRBD1. Germline V gives CDR1 LNHDA, CDR2 SQIVND (reference sequence). This CDR3 has 13 residues. J was trimmed by 5 bases and V by 7 bases; bases with no gene match: 7. The CDR3 DNA reads as TGTGCCAGTACCTCGACAGGGTTTTATGGCTACACCTTC. This encodes CASTSTGFYGYTF. Together with reference TRBV19 and TRBJ1-2, the CDR3 gives the full variable domain: DGGITQSPKYLFRKEGQNVTLSCEQNLNHDAMYWYRQDPGQGLRLIYYSQIVNDFQKGDIAEGYSVSREKKESFPLTVTSAQKNPTAFYLCASTSTGFYGYTFGSGTRLTVV.

The chain recombines TRBV14 with TRBJ2-2, with D perhaps matching TRBD1 (5 bases). Per the germline V gene, CDR1 is SGHDN and CDR2 is FVKESK. This CDR3 has 15 amino acids. V gave up 4 bases and J gave up 8 bases, with 17 bases separating them. As DNA, the CDR3 is TGTGCCAGCAGCCTCTACTTACCAGGGCAGGGGGAGCTGTTTTTT. Amino acids: CASSLYLPGQGELFF.

The V call is TRBV9, the J call TRBJ2-5, with D unresolved. The J call may not be correct, given that the DNA end is closer to TRBJ2-7. The germline V gene has CDR1 SGDLS and CDR2 YYNGEE. The length of the CDR3 is 12 residues. The CDR3 protein is CASSVDEHEQYF. In DNA, the CDR3 is TGTGCCAGCAGCGTAGATGAGCACGAGCAGTACTTC.

J is TRBJ2-5 and V is TRBV5-6, with D perhaps TRBD1 (6 bases). Trimming shortened V by 3 bases and J by 2 bases, and 20 bases separated the two germline ends. This CDR3 is 17 amino acids long. From germline, CDR1 is SGHDT and CDR2 YYEEEE. CDR3 sequence reads: CASSWGKRPGHQETQYF. The CDR3 DNA reads as TGTGCCAGCAGCTGGGGAAAAAGGCCGGGACATCAAGAGACCCAGTACTTC.

Here the CDR3 reads CASSANTGELFF. In DNA form, the CDR3 reads TGTGCCAGCAGCGCGAACACCGGGGAGCTGTTTTTT. The chain employs TRBV27 and TRBJ2-2; D not resolved. Per the germline V gene, CDR1 is MNHEY and CDR2 is SMNVEV (reference sequence). The CDR3 has 12 amino acids. V was cut by 6 bases and J by 0 bases, with 2 bases left in between.

CDR3: CASSWTGGDTEAFF. CDR3 nucleotides: TGCGCCAGCAGCTGGACAGGCGGGGACACTGAAGCTTTCTTT. The genes are TRBV5-1 and TRBJ1-1; 7 nucleotides agree with TRBD1. Germline CDR1 SGHRS, CDR2 YFSETQ. Trimming took 3 bases from V and 3 from J; bases not matched to a gene: 5. The CDR3 spans 14 residues.

This clone was seen a single time. V is TRBV28 and J is TRBJ1-1; 7 bases fit TRBD1. J lost 0 bases, V lost 6 bases, and 4 bases had no gene match. The CDR3 is 14 residues long. Per germline, CDR1 MDHEN and CDR2 SYDVKM. The CDR3 spells CASRRDSLNTEAFF. Here the CDR3 DNA reads TGTGCCAGCAGACGGGACAGTTTGAACACTGAAGCTTTCTTT.

The rearrangement uses TRBV10-3 and TRBJ1-1; D is unresolved. V was clipped by 3 bases and J by 0 bases, with 8 bases between them. Germline values: CDR1 ENHRY, CDR2 SYGVKD. This CDR3 has 14 residues. The CDR3 nucleotides are TGTGCCATCAGTGAACCTCACTTGAACACTGAAGCTTTCTTT. This sequence encodes CAISEPHLNTEAFF.

The chain uses TRBV13 and TRBJ2-7; 9 bases map to TRBD1. The CDR3 runs 16 residues. V dropped 5 bases and J dropped 4; count of bases not matched to a gene: 12. The germline gives CDR1 PRHDT, CDR2 FYEKMQ (reference sequence). The CDR3 nucleotides read TGTGCCAGCAGCACCCTTCACCGACAGGGGGAATACGAGCAGTACTTC. Protein: CASSTLHRQGEYEQYF.

The chain recombines TRBV25-1 with TRBJ2-3; 8 bases agree with TRBD1. V dropped 3 bases and J dropped 0; count of bases not matched to a gene: 5. Germline V CDR1 and CDR2: MGHDK, SYGVNS. The CDR3 covers 16 residues. This CDR3 is CASSDRTGPSTDTQYF. The CDR3 nucleotides read TGTGCCAGCAGTGACAGGACAGGGCCTAGCACAGATACGCAGTATTTT.

The chain recombines TRBV6-5 with TRBJ1-1; possibly TRBD1 for D (6 bases). Germline V gene sequence: CDR1 MNHEY, CDR2 SVGAGI. The CDR3 is made up of 15 amino acids. V lost 6 bases and J 4 bases, leaving 18 bases between the germline ends. The CDR3 region has the DNA TGTGCCAGCAGGGGATGGGGGGGCTGGGGCACTGAAGCTTTCTTT. Translating it yields CASRGWGGWGTEAFF.

The chain couples TRBV5-8 to TRBJ2-5; perhaps TRBD2 as D (6 bases). V was pared by 0 bases and J by 5 bases, with 14 bases between. Germline CDR1 is SGHTS and CDR2 is YDEGEE. The CDR3 has 15 residues. CDR3 loop: CASSLEGRAGETQYF. The CDR3 nucleotides are TGTGCCAGCAGCTTGGAGGGCAGGGCGGGGGAGACCCAGTACTTC.

Only one count was recorded for this clone. The chain has TRBV9 and TRBJ2-6; 9 positions match TRBD1. Germline lookup yields CDR1 SGDLS and CDR2 YYNGEE. CDR3 size: 17 residues. The J segment lost 1 base and the V segment lost 3 bases, leaving 5 bases of the junction unmatched. The DNA for the CDR3 is TGTGCCAGCAGCGCGGGGACAGGGTCGTCTGGGGCCAACGTCCTGACTTTC. Translation: CASSAGTGSSGANVLTF.